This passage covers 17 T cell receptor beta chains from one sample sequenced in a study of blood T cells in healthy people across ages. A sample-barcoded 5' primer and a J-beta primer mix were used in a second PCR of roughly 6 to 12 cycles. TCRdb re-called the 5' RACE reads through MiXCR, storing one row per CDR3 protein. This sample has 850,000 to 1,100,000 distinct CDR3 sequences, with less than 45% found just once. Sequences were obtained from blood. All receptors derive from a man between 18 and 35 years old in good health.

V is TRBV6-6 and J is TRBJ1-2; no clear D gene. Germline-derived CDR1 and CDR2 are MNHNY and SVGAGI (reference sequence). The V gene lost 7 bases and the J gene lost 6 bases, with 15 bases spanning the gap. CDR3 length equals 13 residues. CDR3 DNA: TGTGCCAGCACCTCTCTGGCCCGAGATGGCTACACCTTC. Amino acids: CASTSLARDGYTF.

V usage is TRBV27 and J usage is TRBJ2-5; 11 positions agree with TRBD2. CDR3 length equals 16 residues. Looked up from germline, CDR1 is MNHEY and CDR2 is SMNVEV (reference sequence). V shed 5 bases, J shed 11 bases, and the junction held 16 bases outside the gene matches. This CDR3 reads CASSTYSGGANDEQYF. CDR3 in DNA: TGTGCCAGCAGTACCTATAGCGGGGGGGCCAACGATGAGCAGTACTTC.

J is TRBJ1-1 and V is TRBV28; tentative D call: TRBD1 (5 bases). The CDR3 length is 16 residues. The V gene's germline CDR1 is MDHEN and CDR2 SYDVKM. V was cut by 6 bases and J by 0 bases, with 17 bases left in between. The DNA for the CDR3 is TGTGCCAGCAGAGTTCGGCGGGGCAGATTGAACACTGAAGCTTTCTTT. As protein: CASRVRRGRLNTEAFF.

CDR3 loop: CASSQTPGTGFHEQYF. The CDR3 DNA follows: TGTGCCAGCAGCCAGACACCCGGGACAGGGTTCCACGAGCAGTACTTC. This chain uses TRBV3-1 with TRBJ2-5, with 9 bases matching TRBD1. The J call is in doubt because the DNA end fits TRBJ2-7 better. Germline CDR1 and CDR2: LGHDT and YNNKEL (reference sequence). CDR3 length: 16 amino acids.

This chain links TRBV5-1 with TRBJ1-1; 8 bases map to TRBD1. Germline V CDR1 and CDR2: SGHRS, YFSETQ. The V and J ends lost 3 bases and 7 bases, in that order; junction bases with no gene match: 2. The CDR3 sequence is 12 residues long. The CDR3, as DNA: TGCGCCAGCAGCTCGACAGGGGATGAAGCTTTCTTT. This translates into CASSSTGDEAFF.

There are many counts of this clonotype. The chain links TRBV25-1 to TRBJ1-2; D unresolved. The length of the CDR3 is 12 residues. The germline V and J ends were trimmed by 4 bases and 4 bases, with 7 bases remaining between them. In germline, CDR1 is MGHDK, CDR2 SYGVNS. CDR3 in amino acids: CASSAVAYGYTF. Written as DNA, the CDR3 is TGTGCCAGCAGTGCTGTAGCCTATGGCTACACCTTC.

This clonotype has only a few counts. Here the CDR3 reads CASRPDTGNQPQHF. CDR3 DNA sequence: TGTGCCAGCAGACCCGACACAGGCAATCAGCCCCAGCATTTT. This rearrangement joins TRBV6-2 or TRBV6-3 to TRBJ1-5; no reliable D call. Between the trimmed V and J ends, which lost 6 bases and 2 bases, there was a span of 11 bases. CDR1 and CDR2 from the germline V gene are MNHEY and SVGEGT. This CDR3 is built from 14 residues.

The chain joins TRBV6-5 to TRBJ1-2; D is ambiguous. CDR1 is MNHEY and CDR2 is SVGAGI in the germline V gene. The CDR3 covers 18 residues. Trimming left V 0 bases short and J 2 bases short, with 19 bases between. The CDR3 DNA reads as TGTGCCAGCAGTTACTCTGACCGGACCCGGTCTGCAAACTATGGCTACACCTTC. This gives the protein CASSYSDRTRSANYGYTF.

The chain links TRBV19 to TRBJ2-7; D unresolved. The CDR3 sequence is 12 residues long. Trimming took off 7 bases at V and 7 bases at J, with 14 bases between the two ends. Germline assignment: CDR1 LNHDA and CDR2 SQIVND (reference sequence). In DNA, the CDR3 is TGTGCCAGTACCGGGCAGTACAATGAGCAGTACTTC. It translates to CASTGQYNEQYF.

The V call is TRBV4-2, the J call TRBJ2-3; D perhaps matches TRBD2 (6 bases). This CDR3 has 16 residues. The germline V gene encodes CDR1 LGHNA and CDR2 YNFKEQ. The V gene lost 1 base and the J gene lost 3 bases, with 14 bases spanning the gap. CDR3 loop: CASSQGFSGATDTQYF. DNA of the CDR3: TGTGCCAGCAGCCAAGGGTTTAGCGGAGCGACAGATACGCAGTATTTT.

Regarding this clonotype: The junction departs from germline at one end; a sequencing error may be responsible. CDR3 sequence (DNA): TGCGCCAACAGCCAAGATGAGCGTTCACCCCTCCACTTT. This encodes CANSQDERSPLHF. The genes are TRBV4-1 and TRBJ1-6; D is unclear. This CDR3 region has 13 residues. The germline V gene encodes CDR1 MGHRA and CDR2 YSYEKL.

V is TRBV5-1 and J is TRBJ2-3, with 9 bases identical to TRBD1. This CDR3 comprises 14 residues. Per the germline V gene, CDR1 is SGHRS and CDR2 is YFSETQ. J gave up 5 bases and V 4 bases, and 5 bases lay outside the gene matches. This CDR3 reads CASSRTGDRDTQYF. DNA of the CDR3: TGCGCCAGCAGCCGGACAGGGGATAGAGATACGCAGTATTTT.

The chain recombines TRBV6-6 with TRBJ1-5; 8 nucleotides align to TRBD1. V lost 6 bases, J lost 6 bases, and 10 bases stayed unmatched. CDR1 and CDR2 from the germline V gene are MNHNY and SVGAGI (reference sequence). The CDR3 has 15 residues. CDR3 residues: CASSSGQGERQPQHF. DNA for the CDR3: TGTGCCAGCAGCTCAGGACAGGGAGAACGTCAGCCCCAGCATTTT.

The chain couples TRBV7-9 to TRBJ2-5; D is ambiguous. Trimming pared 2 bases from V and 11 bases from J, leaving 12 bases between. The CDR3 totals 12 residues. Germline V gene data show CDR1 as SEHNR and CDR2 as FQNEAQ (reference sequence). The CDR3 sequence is CASSLYLNEQYF. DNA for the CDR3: TGTGCCAGCAGCTTATATTTAAATGAGCAGTACTTC.

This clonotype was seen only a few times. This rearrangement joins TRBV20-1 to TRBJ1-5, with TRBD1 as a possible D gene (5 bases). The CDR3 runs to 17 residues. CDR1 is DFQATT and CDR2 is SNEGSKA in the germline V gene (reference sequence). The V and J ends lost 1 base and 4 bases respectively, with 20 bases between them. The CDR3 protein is CSARAFPPGTANQPQHF. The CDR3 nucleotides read TGCAGTGCTAGAGCTTTCCCTCCTGGGACGGCAAATCAGCCCCAGCATTTT.

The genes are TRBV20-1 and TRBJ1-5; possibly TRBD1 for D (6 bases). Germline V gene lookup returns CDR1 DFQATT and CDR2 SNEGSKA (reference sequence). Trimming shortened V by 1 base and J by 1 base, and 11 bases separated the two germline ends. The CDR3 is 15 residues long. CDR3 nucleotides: TGCAGTGCTAGAGTTTTTGGGACAAGCAATCAGCCCCAGCATTTT. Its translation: CSARVFGTSNQPQHF.

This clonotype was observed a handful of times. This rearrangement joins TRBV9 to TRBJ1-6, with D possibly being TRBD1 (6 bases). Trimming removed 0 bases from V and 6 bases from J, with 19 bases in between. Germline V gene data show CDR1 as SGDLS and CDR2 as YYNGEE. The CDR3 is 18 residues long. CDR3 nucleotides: TGTGCCAGCAGCGTAGGAGGGGGAGACTTCTGGTCTAATTCACCCCTCCACTTT. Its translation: CASSVGGGDFWSNSPLHF. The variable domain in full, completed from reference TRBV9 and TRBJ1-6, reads DSGVTQTPKHLITATGQRVTLRCSPRSGDLSVYWYQQSLDQGLQFLIQYYNGEERAKGNILERFSAQQFPDLHSELNLSSLELGDSALYFCASSVGGGDFWSNSPLHFGNGTRLTVT.